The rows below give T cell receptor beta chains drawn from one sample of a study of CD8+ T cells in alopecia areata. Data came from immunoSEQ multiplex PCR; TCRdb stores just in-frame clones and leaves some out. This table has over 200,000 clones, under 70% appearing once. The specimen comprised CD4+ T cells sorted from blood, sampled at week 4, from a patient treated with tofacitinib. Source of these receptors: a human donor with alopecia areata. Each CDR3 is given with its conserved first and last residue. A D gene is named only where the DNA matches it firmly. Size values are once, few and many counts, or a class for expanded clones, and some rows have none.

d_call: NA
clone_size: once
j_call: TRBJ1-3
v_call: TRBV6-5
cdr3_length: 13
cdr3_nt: TGTGCCAGCAGAGGGGGACCGGCTGACACCATATATTTT
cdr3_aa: CASRGGPADTIYF

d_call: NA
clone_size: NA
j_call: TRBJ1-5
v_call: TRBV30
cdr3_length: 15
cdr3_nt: TGTGCCTGGAGCAGGGGACGGGCTAGCAATCAGCCCCAGCATTTT
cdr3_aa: CAWSRGRASNQPQHF

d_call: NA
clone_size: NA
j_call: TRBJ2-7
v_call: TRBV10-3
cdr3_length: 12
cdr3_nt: TGTGCCATCAGCCCCCAGGTAAACGAGCAGTACTTC
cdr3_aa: CAISPQVNEQYF

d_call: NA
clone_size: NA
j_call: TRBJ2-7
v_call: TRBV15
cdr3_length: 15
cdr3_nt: TGTGCCACCAGCAGGTACAGGGAAGACACCTACGAGCAGTACTTC
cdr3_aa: CATSRYREDTYEQYF

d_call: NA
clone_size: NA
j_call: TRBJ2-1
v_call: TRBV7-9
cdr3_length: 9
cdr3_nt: TGTGCCAGCAACGCCCAGGGGTTCTTC
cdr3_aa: CASNAQGFF

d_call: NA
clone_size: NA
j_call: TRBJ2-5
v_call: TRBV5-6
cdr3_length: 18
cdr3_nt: TGTGCCAGCAGCACCGGGACTCCTAGGGGTAGGGACCAAGAGACCCAGTACTTC
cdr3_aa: CASSTGTPRGRDQETQYF

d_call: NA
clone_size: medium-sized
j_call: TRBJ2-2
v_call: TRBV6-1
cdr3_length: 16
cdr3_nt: TGTGCCAGCAGTGAACTTGCTGCCCCGGGCACCGGGGAGCTGTTTTTT
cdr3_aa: CASSELAAPGTGELFF

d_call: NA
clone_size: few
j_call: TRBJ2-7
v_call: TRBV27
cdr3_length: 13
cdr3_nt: TGTGCCACCTCTCCCCAGGGTTTCTACGAGCAGTACTTC
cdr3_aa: CATSPQGFYEQYF

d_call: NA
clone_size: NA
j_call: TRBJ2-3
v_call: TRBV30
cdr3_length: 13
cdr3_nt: TGTGCCCGCGGGGTCAGGAGCACAGATACGCAGTATTTT
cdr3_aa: CARGVRSTDTQYF

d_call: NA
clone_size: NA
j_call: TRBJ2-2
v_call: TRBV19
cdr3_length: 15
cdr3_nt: TGTGCCAGTATGGGGTTAGCAACGAACACCGGGGAGCTGTTTTTT
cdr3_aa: CASMGLATNTGELFF

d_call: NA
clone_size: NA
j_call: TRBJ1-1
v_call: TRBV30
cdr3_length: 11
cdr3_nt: TGTGCCTGGTCAAGGACAGCTGAAGCTTTCTTT
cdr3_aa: CAWSRTAEAFF

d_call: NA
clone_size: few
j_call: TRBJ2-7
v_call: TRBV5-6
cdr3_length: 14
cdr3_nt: TGTGCCAGCAGCTTGGAGTACCGGGACCACGAGCAGTACTTC
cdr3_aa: CASSLEYRDHEQYF

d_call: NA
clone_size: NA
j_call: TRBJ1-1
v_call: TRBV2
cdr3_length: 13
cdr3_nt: TGTGCCAGCAGTGGCGAAGTTCCCGGGGGAGCTTTCTTT
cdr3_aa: CASSGEVPGGAFF

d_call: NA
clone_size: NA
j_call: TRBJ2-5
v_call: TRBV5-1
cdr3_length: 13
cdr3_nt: TGCGCCAGCAGCTACGTCCCCCAAGAGACCCAGTACTTC
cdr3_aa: CASSYVPQETQYF

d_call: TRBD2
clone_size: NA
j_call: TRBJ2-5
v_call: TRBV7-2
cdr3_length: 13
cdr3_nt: TGTGCCAGCAGCCCGGGGGGTTACGAGACCCAGTACTTC
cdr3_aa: CASSPGGYETQYF

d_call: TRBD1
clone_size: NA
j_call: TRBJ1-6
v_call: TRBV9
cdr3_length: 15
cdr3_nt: TGTGCCAGCAGCGGATCCGGGACAGAGAGGACACCCCTCCACTTT
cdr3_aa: CASSGSGTERTPLHF

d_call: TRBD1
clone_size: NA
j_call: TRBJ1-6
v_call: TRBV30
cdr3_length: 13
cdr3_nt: TGTGCCTTCGCCGACAGGGGTAATTCACCCCTCCACTTT
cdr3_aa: CAFADRGNSPLHF

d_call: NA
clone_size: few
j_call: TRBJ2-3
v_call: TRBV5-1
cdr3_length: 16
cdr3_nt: TGCGCCAGCAGCTTGATTCGGAGGACCAGTACAGATACGCAGTATTTT
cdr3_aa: CASSLIRRTSTDTQYF

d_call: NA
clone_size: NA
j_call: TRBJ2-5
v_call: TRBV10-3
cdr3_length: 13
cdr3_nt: TGTGCCATCAGTGAATCCGGTGGAGAGACCCAGTACTTC
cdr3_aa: CAISESGGETQYF

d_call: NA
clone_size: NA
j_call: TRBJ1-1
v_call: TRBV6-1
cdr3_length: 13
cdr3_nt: TGTGCCAGCAGCGTTAGCATGAACACTGAAGCTTTCTTT
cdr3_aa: CASSVSMNTEAFF

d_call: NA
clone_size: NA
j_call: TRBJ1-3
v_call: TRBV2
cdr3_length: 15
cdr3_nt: TGTGCCAGCAGTGAAGGGGCTTTTACTGGAAACACCATATATTTT
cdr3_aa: CASSEGAFTGNTIYF

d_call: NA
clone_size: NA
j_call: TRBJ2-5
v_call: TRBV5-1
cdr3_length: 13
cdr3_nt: TGCGCCAGCAGCCTGGACGGGGACGAGACCCAGTACTTC
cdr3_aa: CASSLDGDETQYF

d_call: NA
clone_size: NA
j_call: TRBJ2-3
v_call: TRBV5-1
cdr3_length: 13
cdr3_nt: TGCGCCAGCAGCTTGGGACCGGGAGATACGCAGTATTTT
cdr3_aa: CASSLGPGDTQYF

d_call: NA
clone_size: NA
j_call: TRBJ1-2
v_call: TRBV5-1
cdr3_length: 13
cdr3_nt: TGCGCCAGCAGCTTGTTTGGGGACTATGGCTACACCTTC
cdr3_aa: CASSLFGDYGYTF

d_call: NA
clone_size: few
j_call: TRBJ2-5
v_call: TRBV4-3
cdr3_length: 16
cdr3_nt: TGCGCCAGCAGCCAAGCTGCCGGGGGCGGTACGGAGACCCAGTACTTC
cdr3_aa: CASSQAAGGGTETQYF

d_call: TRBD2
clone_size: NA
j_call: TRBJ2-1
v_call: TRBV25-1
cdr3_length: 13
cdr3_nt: TGTGCCGTAGCGGGAAGCTCCTACAATGAGCAGTTCTTC
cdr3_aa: CAVAGSSYNEQFF

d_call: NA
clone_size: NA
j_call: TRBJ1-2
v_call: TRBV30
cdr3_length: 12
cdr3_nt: TGTGCCTGGAGCGAAATACCGGGGGAGTGCACCTTC
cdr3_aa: CAWSEIPGECTF

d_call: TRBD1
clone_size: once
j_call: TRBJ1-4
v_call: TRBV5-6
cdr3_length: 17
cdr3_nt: TGTGCCAGCAGCTATATAAACAGGGGCTTTACTAATGAAAAACTGTTTTTT
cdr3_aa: CASSYINRGFTNEKLFF

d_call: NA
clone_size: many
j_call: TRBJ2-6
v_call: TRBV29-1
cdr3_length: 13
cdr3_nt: TGCAGCGTTGTGGAATCTGGGGCCAACGTCCTGACTTTC
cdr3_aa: CSVVESGANVLTF

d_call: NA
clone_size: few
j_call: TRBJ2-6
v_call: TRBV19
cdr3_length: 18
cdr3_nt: TGTGCCACCCTCGGAAAGGGGTTACCGTATAGTGGGGCCAACGTCCTGACTTTC
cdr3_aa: CATLGKGLPYSGANVLTF

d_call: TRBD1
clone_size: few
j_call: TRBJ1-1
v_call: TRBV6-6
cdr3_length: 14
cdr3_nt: TGTGCCAGCAGTTACTCAGGGGGCTTGGCTGAAGCTTTCTTT
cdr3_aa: CASSYSGGLAEAFF

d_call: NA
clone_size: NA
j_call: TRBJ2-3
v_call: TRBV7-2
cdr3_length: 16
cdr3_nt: TGTGCCAGCAGCTCCCAGGGGGGCCTAAGCACAGATACGCAGTATTTT
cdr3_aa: CASSSQGGLSTDTQYF

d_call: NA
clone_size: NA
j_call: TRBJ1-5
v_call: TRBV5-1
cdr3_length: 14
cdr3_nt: TGCGCCAGCAGCTTTGACGGTAGCAATCAGCCCCAGCATTTT
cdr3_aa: CASSFDGSNQPQHF

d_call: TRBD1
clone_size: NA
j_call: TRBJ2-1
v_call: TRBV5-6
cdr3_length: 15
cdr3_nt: TGTGCCAGCAGCTCTGGGACAGGGTCCTTTTTTGAGCAGTTCTTC
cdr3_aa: CASSSGTGSFFEQFF

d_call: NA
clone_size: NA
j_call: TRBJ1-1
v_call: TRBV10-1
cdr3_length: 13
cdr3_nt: TGCGCCAGCAGTAGCGACAAGAACACTGAAGCTTTCTTT
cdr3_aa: CASSSDKNTEAFF